A selection of T cell receptor beta chains follows, all from one sample in a study of beta chain features in type 1 diabetes. The protocol was immunoSEQ multiplex PCR, while the TCRdb copy is restricted to in-frame clones and leaves out a portion. Altogether 620,000 or so clones are present, 15% to 17% being singletons, with the ten largest covering more than 0.08%. The sample consisted of naive CD4+ T cells from blood. These receptors all stem from a man aged 18 to 29 in good health. The CDR3 runs from the conserved cysteine through the conserved F or W. The D gene is left open where the match is weak. For some rows the clone size is stated as once, few or many, or as a class when expanded; others skip it.

CDR3aa: CASSLTGPKNIQYF
CDR3nt: TGTGCCAGCAGCTTGACGGGCCCGAAAAACATTCAGTACTTC
abundance: -
j_gene: TRBJ2-4
v_gene: TRBV11-2
d_gene: -

CDR3aa: CASSNEQYF
CDR3nt: TGTGCCAGCAGTAACGAGCAGTACTTC
abundance: -
j_gene: TRBJ2-7
v_gene: TRBV6-5
d_gene: -

CDR3aa: CASSTRSNTEAFF
CDR3nt: TGCGCCAGCTCCACAAGGTCGAACACTGAAGCTTTCTTT
abundance: -
j_gene: TRBJ1-1
v_gene: TRBV4-3
d_gene: -

CDR3aa: CATSRDIADQPQHF
CDR3nt: TGTGCCACCAGCAGAGATATTGCGGATCAGCCCCAGCATTTT
abundance: -
j_gene: TRBJ1-5
v_gene: TRBV15
d_gene: -

CDR3aa: CASTPGPTRIGLGYTF
CDR3nt: TGTGCCAGCACCCCAGGCCCTACAAGAATAGGGCTTGGCTACACCTTC
abundance: -
j_gene: TRBJ1-2
v_gene: TRBV28
d_gene: -

CDR3aa: CASSLASGTADQRSYEQYF
CDR3nt: TGTGCCAGCAGCTTAGCATCCGGGACAGCCGATCAACGGAGTTACGAGCAGTACTTC
abundance: -
j_gene: TRBJ2-7
v_gene: TRBV7-8
d_gene: TRBD1

CDR3aa: CASKVWRAQYF
CDR3nt: TGTGCCAGTAAGGTTTGGAGGGCCCAGTACTTC
abundance: -
j_gene: TRBJ2-5
v_gene: TRBV21-1
d_gene: -

CDR3aa: CAWSTNRGHGYTF
CDR3nt: TGTGCCTGGAGTACTAACCGGGGGCATGGCTACACCTTC
abundance: few
j_gene: TRBJ1-2
v_gene: TRBV30
d_gene: -

CDR3aa: CASSVDGTDTQYF
CDR3nt: TGTGCCAGCAGCGTAGACGGCACAGATACGCAGTATTTT
abundance: once
j_gene: TRBJ2-3
v_gene: TRBV9
d_gene: -

CDR3aa: CASSLAQSGEQYF
CDR3nt: TGTGCCAGCAGCTTGGCCCAGTCGGGTGAGCAGTACTTC
abundance: few
j_gene: TRBJ2-5
v_gene: TRBV5-4
d_gene: -

CDR3aa: CATSRTQLSGANVLTF
CDR3nt: TGTGCCACCAGCAGAACCCAGCTCTCTGGGGCCAACGTCCTGACTTTC
abundance: few
j_gene: TRBJ2-6
v_gene: TRBV15
d_gene: -

CDR3aa: CASSLSNTGRGYTF
CDR3nt: TGCGCCAGCAGCTTGAGCAACACAGGGAGAGGCTACACCTTC
abundance: few
j_gene: TRBJ1-2
v_gene: TRBV5-1
d_gene: -

CDR3aa: CASRSTGGSGANVLTF
CDR3nt: TGTGCCAGCAGATCGACAGGGGGCTCTGGGGCCAACGTCCTGACTTTC
abundance: -
j_gene: TRBJ2-6
v_gene: TRBV13
d_gene: TRBD1

CDR3aa: CASSQVRQQRLTTYEQYF
CDR3nt: TGCGCCAGCAGCCAAGTCCGGCAGCAGCGACTTACAACCTACGAGCAGTACTTC
abundance: few
j_gene: TRBJ2-7
v_gene: TRBV4-1
d_gene: -

CDR3aa: CASSPTGDYGYTF
CDR3nt: TGTGCCAGCTCACCGACAGGAGACTATGGCTACACCTTC
abundance: few
j_gene: TRBJ1-2
v_gene: TRBV18
d_gene: -

CDR3aa: CAISGVGNEQFF
CDR3nt: TGTGCCATCAGTGGAGTCGGTAATGAGCAGTTCTTC
abundance: many
j_gene: TRBJ2-1
v_gene: TRBV10-3
d_gene: -

CDR3aa: CASSQRGANYGYTF
CDR3nt: TGCGCCAGCAGTCAAAGGGGGGCGAACTATGGCTACACCTTC
abundance: few
j_gene: TRBJ1-2
v_gene: TRBV23-1
d_gene: -

CDR3aa: CASSLDLRVQYF
CDR3nt: TGTGCCAGCAGCTTAGACCTGCGGGTGCAGTACTTC
abundance: few
j_gene: TRBJ2-7
v_gene: TRBV7-2
d_gene: -

CDR3aa: CASSRGHQETQYF
CDR3nt: TGTGCCAGCAGCAGGGGCCACCAAGAGACCCAGTACTTC
abundance: few
j_gene: TRBJ2-5
v_gene: TRBV7-3
d_gene: -

CDR3aa: CASSEKRGKETQYF
CDR3nt: TGTGCCAGCAGCGAGAAGCGGGGGAAAGAGACCCAGTACTTC
abundance: once
j_gene: TRBJ2-5
v_gene: TRBV5-4
d_gene: TRBD2

CDR3aa: CASSTSLYNEQFF
CDR3nt: TGTGCCAGCTCAACATCGCTATACAATGAGCAGTTCTTC
abundance: few
j_gene: TRBJ2-1
v_gene: TRBV18
d_gene: -

CDR3aa: CASSYPQPAGQGADTQYF
CDR3nt: TGTGCCAGCAGTTACCCCCAGCCGGCAGGGCAAGGGGCAGATACGCAGTATTTT
abundance: few
j_gene: TRBJ2-3
v_gene: TRBV6-7
d_gene: -

CDR3aa: CASSPELLEKLFF
CDR3nt: TGTGCCAGCTCACCGGAGTTATTGGAAAAACTGTTTTTT
abundance: -
j_gene: TRBJ1-4
v_gene: TRBV18
d_gene: -

CDR3aa: CASSLGAQGIHQPQHF
CDR3nt: TGTGCCAGCAGTTTAGGGGCACAGGGAATTCATCAGCCCCAGCATTTT
abundance: -
j_gene: TRBJ1-5
v_gene: TRBV27
d_gene: -

CDR3aa: CASSTGGEAFF
CDR3nt: TGCGCCAGCTCCACAGGGGGTGAAGCTTTCTTT
abundance: few
j_gene: TRBJ1-1
v_gene: TRBV5-1
d_gene: TRBD1

CDR3aa: CASSFGRALSAYGYTF
CDR3nt: TGTGCCAGCAGCTTCGGCAGGGCCCTCTCCGCCTATGGCTACACCTTC
abundance: -
j_gene: TRBJ1-2
v_gene: TRBV5-6
d_gene: -

CDR3aa: CASSLSGYWSSYNEQFF
CDR3nt: TGTGCCAGCAGCTTATCCGGGTACTGGAGCTCCTACAATGAGCAGTTCTTC
abundance: few
j_gene: TRBJ2-1
v_gene: TRBV7-3
d_gene: -

CDR3aa: CASRPRDRGPQETQYF
CDR3nt: TGTGCCAGTAGACCCCGGGACAGGGGCCCCCAAGAGACCCAGTACTTC
abundance: few
j_gene: TRBJ2-5
v_gene: TRBV19
d_gene: TRBD1

CDR3aa: CSTYRVLEQFF
CDR3nt: TGCAGTACCTACAGGGTCCTTGAGCAGTTCTTC
abundance: -
j_gene: TRBJ2-1
v_gene: TRBV20-1
d_gene: -

CDR3aa: CASSRGQVPEKLFF
CDR3nt: TGTGCCAGCTCACGCGGACAGGTTCCTGAAAAACTGTTTTTT
abundance: -
j_gene: TRBJ1-4
v_gene: TRBV18
d_gene: TRBD1

CDR3aa: CASSSARGYAGELFF
CDR3nt: TGTGCCAGCAGCTCAGCTAGGGGTTACGCCGGGGAGCTGTTTTTT
abundance: -
j_gene: TRBJ2-2
v_gene: TRBV7-2
d_gene: -